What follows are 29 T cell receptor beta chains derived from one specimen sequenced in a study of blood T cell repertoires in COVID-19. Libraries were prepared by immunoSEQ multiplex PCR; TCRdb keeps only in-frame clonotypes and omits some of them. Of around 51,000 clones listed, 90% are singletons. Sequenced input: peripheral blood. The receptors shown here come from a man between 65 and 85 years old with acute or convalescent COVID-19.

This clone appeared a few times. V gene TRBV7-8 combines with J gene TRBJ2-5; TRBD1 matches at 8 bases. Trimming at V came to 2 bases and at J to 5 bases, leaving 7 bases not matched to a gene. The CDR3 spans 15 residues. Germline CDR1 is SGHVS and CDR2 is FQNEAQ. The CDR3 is CASSLTQGARETQYF. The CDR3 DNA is TGTGCCAGCAGCTTAACTCAGGGGGCCCGGGAGACCCAGTACTTC.

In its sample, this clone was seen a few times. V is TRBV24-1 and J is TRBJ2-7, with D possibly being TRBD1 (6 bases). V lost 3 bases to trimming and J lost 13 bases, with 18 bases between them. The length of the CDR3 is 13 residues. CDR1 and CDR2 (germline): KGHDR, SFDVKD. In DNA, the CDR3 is TGTGCCACCAGTGATCAACTAGGGACACCTTATTACTTC. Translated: CATSDQLGTPYYF.

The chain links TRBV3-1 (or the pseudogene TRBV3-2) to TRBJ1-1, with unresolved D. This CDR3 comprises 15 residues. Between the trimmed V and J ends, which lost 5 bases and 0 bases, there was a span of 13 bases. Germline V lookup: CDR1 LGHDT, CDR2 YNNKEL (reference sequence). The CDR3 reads CASSVRLSMNTEAFF. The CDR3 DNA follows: TGTGCCAGCAGCGTCCGACTGAGCATGAACACTGAAGCTTTCTTT.

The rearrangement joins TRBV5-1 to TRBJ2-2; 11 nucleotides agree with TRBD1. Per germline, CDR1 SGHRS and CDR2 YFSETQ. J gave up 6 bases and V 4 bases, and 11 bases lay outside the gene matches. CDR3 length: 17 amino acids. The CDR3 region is CASSAGQGARRAGELFF. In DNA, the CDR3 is TGCGCCAGCAGCGCTGGACAGGGGGCGAGGCGCGCCGGGGAGCTGTTTTTT.

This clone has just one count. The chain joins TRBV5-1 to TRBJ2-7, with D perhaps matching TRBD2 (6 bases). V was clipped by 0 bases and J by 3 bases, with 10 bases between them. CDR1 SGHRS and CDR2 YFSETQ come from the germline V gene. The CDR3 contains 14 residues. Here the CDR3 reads CASSLAGGDYEQYF. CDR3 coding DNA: TGCGCCAGCAGCTTGGCCGGGGGAGACTACGAGCAGTACTTC. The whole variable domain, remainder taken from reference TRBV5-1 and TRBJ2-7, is KAGVTQTPRYLIKTRGQQVTLSCSPISGHRSVSWYQQTPGQGLQFLFEYFSETQRNKGNFPGRFSGRQFSNSRSEMNVSTLELGDSALYLCASSLAGGDYEQYFGPGTRLTVT.

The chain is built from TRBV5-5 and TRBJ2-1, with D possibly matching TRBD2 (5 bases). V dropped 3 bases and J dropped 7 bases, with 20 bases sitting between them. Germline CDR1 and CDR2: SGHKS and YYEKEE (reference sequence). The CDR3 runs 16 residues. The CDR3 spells CASSSRTLIPINEQFF. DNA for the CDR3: TGTGCCAGCAGCTCAAGGACTCTGATCCCAATTAATGAGCAGTTCTTC.

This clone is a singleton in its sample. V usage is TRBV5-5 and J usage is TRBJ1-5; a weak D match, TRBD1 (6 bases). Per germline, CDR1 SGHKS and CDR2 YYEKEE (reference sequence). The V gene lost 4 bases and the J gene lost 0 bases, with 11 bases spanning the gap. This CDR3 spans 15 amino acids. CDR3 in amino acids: CASSLDSYSNQPQHF. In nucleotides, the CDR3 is TGTGCCAGCAGCCTGGACAGCTATAGCAATCAGCCCCAGCATTTT.

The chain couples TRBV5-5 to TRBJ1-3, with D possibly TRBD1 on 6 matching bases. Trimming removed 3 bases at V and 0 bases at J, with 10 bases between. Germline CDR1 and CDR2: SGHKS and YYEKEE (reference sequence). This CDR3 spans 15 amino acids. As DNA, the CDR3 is TGTGCCAGCAGCTCAACAGGGAACTCTGGAAACACCATATATTTT. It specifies CASSSTGNSGNTIYF.

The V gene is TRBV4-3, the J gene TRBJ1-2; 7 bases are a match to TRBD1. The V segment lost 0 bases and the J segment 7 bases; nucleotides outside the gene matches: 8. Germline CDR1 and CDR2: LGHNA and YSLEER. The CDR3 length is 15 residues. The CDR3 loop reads CASSQEFRDRSGYTF. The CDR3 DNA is TGCGCCAGCAGCCAAGAATTCCGGGACAGATCTGGCTACACCTTC.

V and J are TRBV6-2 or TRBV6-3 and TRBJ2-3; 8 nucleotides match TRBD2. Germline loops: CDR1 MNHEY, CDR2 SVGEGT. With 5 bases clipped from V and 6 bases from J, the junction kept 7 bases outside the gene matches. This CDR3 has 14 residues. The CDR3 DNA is TGTGCCAGCAGTCTGCTAGCGGGTCCCGATACGCAGTATTTT. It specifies CASSLLAGPDTQYF.

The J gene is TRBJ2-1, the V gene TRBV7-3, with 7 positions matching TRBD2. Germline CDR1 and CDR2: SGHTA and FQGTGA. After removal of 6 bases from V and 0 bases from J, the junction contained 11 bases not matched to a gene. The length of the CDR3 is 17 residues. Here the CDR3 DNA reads TGTGCCAGCAGTCAACATAGCGGGTTTAGCTCCTACAATGAGCAGTTCTTC. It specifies CASSQHSGFSSYNEQFF.

The CDR3 DNA follows: TGCAGCGTTGAAGGAGGGACTAGTGCTTATAATGAGCAGTTCTTC. This codes for CSVEGGTSAYNEQFF. The chain uses TRBV29-1 and TRBJ2-1; 8 nucleotides align to TRBD2. This CDR3 comprises 15 residues. Germline-derived CDR1 and CDR2 are SQVTM and ANQGSEA. Losses at the gene ends were 1 base for V and 7 bases for J; bases not matched to a gene: 9.

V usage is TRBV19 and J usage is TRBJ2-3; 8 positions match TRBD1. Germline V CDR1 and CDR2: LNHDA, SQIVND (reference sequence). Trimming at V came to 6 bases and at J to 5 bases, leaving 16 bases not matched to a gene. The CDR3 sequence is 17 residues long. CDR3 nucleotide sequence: TGTGCCAGTAGCTCTTTAAACGGGGCAGGGGGCTTAGATACGCAGTATTTT. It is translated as CASSSLNGAGGLDTQYF.

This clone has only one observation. In DNA form, the CDR3 reads TGTGCCAGCAGCCATAGGACAGGGGATTCACCCCTCCACTTT. Protein product: CASSHRTGDSPLHF. The chain uses TRBV3-1 (or the pseudogene TRBV3-2) and TRBJ1-6; 9 positions agree with TRBD1. Germline loops: CDR1 LGHDT, CDR2 YNNKEL (reference sequence). V trimming: 3 bases; J trimming: 8 bases; junction bases outside the gene matches: 2. The CDR3 covers 14 residues.

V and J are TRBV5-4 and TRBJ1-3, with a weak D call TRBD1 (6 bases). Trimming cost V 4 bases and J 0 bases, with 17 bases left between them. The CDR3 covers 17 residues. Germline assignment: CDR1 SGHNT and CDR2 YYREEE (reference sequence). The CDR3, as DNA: TGTGCCAGCAGCACGGGCAGGGGCTCATACTCTGGAAACACCATATATTTT. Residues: CASSTGRGSYSGNTIYF.

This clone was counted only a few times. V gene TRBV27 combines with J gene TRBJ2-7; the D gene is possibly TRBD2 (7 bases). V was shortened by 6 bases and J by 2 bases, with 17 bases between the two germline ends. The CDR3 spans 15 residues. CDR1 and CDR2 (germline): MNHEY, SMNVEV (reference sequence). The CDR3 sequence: CASSPVRGRTYEQYF. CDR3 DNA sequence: TGTGCCAGCAGCCCGGTGCGGGGGCGAACCTACGAGCAGTACTTC.

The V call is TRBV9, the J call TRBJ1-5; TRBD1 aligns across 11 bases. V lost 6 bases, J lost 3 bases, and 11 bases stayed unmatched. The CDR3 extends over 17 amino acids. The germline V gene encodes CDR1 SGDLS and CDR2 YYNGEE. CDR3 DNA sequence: TGTGCCAGCATCCCCCCCCGGGACAGGGGGAACAATCAGCCCCAGCATTTT. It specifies CASIPPRDRGNNQPQHF.

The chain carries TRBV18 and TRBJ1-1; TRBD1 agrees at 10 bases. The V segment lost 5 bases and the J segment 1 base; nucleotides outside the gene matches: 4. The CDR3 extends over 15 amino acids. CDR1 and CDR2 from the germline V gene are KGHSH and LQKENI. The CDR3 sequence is CASSTRQGANTEAFF. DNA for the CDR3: TGTGCCAGCTCAACGAGACAGGGGGCGAACACTGAAGCTTTCTTT. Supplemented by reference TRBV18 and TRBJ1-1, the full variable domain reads NAGVMQNPRHLVRRRGQEARLRCSPMKGHSHVYWYRQLPEEGLKFMVYLQKENIIDESGMPKERFSAEFPKEGPSILRIQQVVRGDSAAYFCASSTRQGANTEAFFGQGTRLTVV.

The CDR3, as DNA: TGTGCCAGCAGTTTAGGACAGCAGAATTCACCCCTCCACTTT. It yields the protein CASSLGQQNSPLHF. This chain uses TRBV28 with TRBJ1-6; a weak D match, TRBD1 (6 bases). The germline V gene has CDR1 MDHEN and CDR2 SYDVKM. The CDR3 contains 14 residues. Trimming removed 2 bases from V and 7 bases from J, with 9 bases in between.

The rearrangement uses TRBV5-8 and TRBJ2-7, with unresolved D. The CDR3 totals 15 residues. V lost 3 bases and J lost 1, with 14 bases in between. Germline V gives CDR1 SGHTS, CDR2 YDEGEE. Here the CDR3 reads CASSWRQKISYEQYF. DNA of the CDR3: TGTGCCAGCAGCTGGCGGCAGAAAATATCCTACGAGCAGTACTTC.

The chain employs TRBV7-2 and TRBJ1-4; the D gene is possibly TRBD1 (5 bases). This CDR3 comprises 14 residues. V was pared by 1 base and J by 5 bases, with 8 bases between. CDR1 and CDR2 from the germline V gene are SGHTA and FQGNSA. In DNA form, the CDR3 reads TGTGCCAGCAGCTTAGTATACAGGAATGAAAAACTGTTTTTT. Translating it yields CASSLVYRNEKLFF.

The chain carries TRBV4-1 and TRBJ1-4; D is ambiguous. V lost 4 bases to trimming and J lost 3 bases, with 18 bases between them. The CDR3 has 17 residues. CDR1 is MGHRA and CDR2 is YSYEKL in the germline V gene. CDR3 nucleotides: TGCGCCAGCAGCCCCCTGATTTTCGGCGGGTCTAATGAAAAACTGTTTTTT. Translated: CASSPLIFGGSNEKLFF.

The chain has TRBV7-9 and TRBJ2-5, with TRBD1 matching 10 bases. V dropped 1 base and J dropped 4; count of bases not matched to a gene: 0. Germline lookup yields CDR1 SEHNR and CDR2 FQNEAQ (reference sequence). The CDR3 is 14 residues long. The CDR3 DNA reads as TGTGCCAGCAGCTTAGGGACAGGGGGAGAGACCCAGTACTTC. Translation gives CASSLGTGGETQYF.

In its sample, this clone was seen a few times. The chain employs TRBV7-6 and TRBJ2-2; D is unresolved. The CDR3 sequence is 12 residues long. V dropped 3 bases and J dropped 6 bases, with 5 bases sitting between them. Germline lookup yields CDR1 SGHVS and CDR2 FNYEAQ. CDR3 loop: CASSFSSGELFF. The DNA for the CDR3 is TGTGCCAGCAGCTTTAGTTCCGGGGAGCTGTTTTTT.

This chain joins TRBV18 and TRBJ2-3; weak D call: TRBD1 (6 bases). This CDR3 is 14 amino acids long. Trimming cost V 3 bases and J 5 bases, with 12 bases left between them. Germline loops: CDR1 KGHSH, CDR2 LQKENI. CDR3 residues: CASSPERGIDTQYF. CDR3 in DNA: TGTGCCAGCTCACCCGAAAGGGGGATAGATACGCAGTATTTT.

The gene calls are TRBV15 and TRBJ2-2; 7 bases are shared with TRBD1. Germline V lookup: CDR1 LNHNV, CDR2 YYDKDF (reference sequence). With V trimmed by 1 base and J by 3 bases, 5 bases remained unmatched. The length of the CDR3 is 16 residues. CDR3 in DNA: TGTGCCACCAGCAGAGGGTTGCAGGGGGACACCGGGGAGCTGTTTTTT. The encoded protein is CATSRGLQGDTGELFF.

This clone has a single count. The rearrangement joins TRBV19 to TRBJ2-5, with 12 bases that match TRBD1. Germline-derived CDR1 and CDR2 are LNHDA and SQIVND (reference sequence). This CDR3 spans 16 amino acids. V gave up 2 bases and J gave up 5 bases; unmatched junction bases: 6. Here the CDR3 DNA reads TGTGCCAGTAGTATATTCGGGACAGGGGGCGCGGAGACCCAGTACTTC. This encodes CASSIFGTGGAETQYF.

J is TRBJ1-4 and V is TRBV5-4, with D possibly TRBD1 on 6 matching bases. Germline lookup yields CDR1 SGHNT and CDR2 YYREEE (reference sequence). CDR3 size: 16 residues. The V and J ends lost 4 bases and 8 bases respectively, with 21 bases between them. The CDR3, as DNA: TGTGCCAGCAGCCCTGGGGGGGCAGGGCGTTTGGAAAAACTGTTTTTT. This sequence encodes CASSPGGAGRLEKLFF.

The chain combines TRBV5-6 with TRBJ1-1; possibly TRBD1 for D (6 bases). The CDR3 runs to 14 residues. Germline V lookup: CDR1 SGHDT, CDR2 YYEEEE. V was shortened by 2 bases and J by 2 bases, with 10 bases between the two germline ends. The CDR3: CASSFGTSNTEAFF. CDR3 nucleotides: TGTGCCAGCAGCTTTGGGACATCCAACACTGAAGCTTTCTTT.